These T cell receptor beta chains were read from a single sample in a study of post-analysis software for immune sequencing data. From the PCR reads, TCRdb called clonotypes with MiXCR, one entry per CDR3 protein. The repertoire holds fewer than 550,000 distinct CDR3 sequences, with roughly 34% as singletons. Sequencing was done on a sample of blood. These receptors all come from a girl aged 2-17 years with multiple sclerosis. Both conserved end residues are part of each CDR3. Each record gives: J gene, CDR3 length, V gene, D gene, clone size, CDR3 DNA, CDR3 protein. D genes are given only for firm matches. The size entry is marked missing in some rows and otherwise reads once, few, many or a size class.

TRBJ2-7,15,TRBV9,TRBD1,few,TGTGCCAGCAGCGACGGACAGGGACTCACCTACGAGCAGTACTTC,CASSDGQGLTYEQYF
TRBJ2-7,15,TRBV2,TRBD1,.,TGTGCCAGCAGAGAAGGACAGGATACTTCCTACGAGCAGTACTTC,CASREGQDTSYEQYF
TRBJ2-6,16,TRBV5-1,TRBD1,.,TGCGCCAGCAGTATAGACAGGGTTGATGGGGCCAACGTCCTGACTTTC,CASSIDRVDGANVLTF
TRBJ1-2,14,TRBV5-1,.,.,TGCGCCAGCAGCTTGGTTGGCCAGGGTGGCGGCTACACCTTC,CASSLVGQGGGYTF
TRBJ1-6,14,TRBV9,.,.,TGTGCCAGCGGCGTAGCTTTTACGAATTTACCCCTCCACTTT,CASGVAFTNLPLHF
TRBJ2-3,12,TRBV29-1,.,many,TGCAGCGTTGCGGCTAGCTACGATACGCAGTATTTT,CSVAASYDTQYF
TRBJ2-7,14,TRBV12-3/TRBV12-4,TRBD1,.,TGTGCCAGCAGAGTAGACAGGGGGGCCTACGAGCAGTACTTC,CASRVDRGAYEQYF
TRBJ2-3,17,TRBV9,.,.,TGTGCCAGCAGCGTAGAGGGTAGCTACCCCGTTGGAGATACGCAGTATTTT,CASSVEGSYPVGDTQYF
TRBJ1-5,13,TRBV27,.,.,TGTGCCAGCAGTTTGGTCACCGGGACCTGGGAGCATTTT,CASSLVTGTWEHF
TRBJ1-1,15,TRBV7-6,.,few,TGTGCCAGCAGCACAGCTCTGGGCGGGGGCACTGAAGCTTTCTTT,CASSTALGGGTEAFF
TRBJ2-5,14,TRBV28,.,.,TGTGCCAGCACCCCTAGCCTGGGAGGTGAGACCCAGTACTTC,CASTPSLGGETQYF
TRBJ1-5,14,TRBV2,.,.,TGTGCCAGCACCCTAGATAGGGCCAATCGGCCCCAGCATTTT,CASTLDRANRPQHF
TRBJ2-7,16,TRBV7-8,TRBD1,.,TGTGCCAGCAGCTTAGGTGCCGACAGGGGACCCTACGAGCAGTACTTC,CASSLGADRGPYEQYF
TRBJ2-3,18,TRBV5-4,.,.,TGTGCCAGCAGCACACCCCGACAGGCCTCGATACACACAGATACGCAGTATTTT,CASSTPRQASIHTDTQYF
TRBJ2-1,15,TRBV4-2,.,few,TGTGCCAGCAGCCAAGGTTCCCAGCTTGGCAATGAGCAGTTCTTC,CASSQGSQLGNEQFF
TRBJ2-1,17,TRBV5-1,.,.,TGCGCCAGCAGCCCCGGGGGGGCCAGGGGGGTCCACAATGAGCAGTTCTTC,CASSPGGARGVHNEQFF
TRBJ2-7,13,TRBV6-2/TRBV6-3,TRBD1,few,TGTGCCGGCAGGGGACAGGGCCGATACGAGCAGTACTTC,CAGRGQGRYEQYF
TRBJ1-5,12,TRBV2,.,.,TGTGCCAGCAGTGATTTGGCAGCACCCCAGCATTTT,CASSDLAAPQHF
TRBJ2-3,14,TRBV20-1,TRBD2,many,TGCAGCACCCTAGCGGCGTCGAACACAGATACGCAGTATTTT,CSTLAASNTDTQYF
TRBJ2-7,15,TRBV6-5,.,.,TGTGCCAGCAGCCCAGGGGGGGGGCGACCCTACGAGCAGTACTTC,CASSPGGGRPYEQYF
TRBJ2-3,14,TRBV12-3/TRBV12-4,.,.,TGTGCCAGCAGCCGTCCCGGGACTGGTACGACGCAGTATTTT,CASSRPGTGTTQYF
TRBJ1-2,15,TRBV15,.,.,TGTGCCACCAGCAGAAAGTCCGGGACAAGCCATGGCTACACCTTC,CATSRKSGTSHGYTF
TRBJ1-2,13,TRBV10-3,.,.,TGTGCCATCAGCCCCGGGGTTAACTATGGCTACACCTTC,CAISPGVNYGYTF
TRBJ2-1,13,TRBV6-6,.,.,TGTGCCAGCAGTTCTGGGGAGTCCAATGAGCAGTTCTTC,CASSSGESNEQFF
TRBJ2-3,15,TRBV12-3/TRBV12-4,TRBD1,.,TGTGCCAGCAGAAAACGGGACAGCAGCACAGATACGCGGTATTTT,CASRKRDSSTDTRYF
TRBJ1-2,14,TRBV6-5,.,.,TGTGCCAGCAGTTACGGGGGTCCTAACTATGGCTACACCTTC,CASSYGGPNYGYTF
TRBJ1-2,13,TRBV20-1,.,many,TGCAGTGCTAGGGCAGAGTTTTCTAGTGGCTACACCTTC,CSARAEFSSGYTF